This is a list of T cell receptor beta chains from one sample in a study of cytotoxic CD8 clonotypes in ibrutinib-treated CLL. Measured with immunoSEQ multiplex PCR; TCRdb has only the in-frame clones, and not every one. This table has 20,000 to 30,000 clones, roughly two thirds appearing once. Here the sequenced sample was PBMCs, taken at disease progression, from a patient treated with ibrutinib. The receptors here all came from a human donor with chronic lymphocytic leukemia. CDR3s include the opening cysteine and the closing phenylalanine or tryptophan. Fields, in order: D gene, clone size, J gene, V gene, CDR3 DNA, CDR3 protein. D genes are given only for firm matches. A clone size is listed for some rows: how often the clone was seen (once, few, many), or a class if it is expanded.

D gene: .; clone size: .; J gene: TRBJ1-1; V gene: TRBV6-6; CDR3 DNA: TGTGCCAGCAGTTACTCCGAATGGCTGGGGGAAGCTTTCTTT; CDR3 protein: CASSYSEWLGEAFF
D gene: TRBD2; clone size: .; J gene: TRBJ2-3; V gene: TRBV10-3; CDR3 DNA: TGTGCCATCAGTGAGGTCGGGGGGGCTACAGATACGCAGTATTTT; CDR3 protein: CAISEVGGATDTQYF
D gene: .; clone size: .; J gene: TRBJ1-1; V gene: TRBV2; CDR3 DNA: TGTGCCAGCAGTGACGGTGGAGTAGTCACTGAAGCTTTCTTT; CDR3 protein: CASSDGGVVTEAFF
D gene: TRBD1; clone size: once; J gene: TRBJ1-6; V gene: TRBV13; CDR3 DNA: TGTGCCAGCAGCAATACAGGGGGCTCCTATAATTCACCCCTCCACTTT; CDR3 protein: CASSNTGGSYNSPLHF
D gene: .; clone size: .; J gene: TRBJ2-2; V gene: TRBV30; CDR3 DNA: TGTGCCTGGAGTGCACAGAACACCGGGGAGCTGTTTTTT; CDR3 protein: CAWSAQNTGELFF
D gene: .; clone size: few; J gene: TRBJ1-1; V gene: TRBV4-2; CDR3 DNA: TGTGCCAGCAGCCAAGATTCATCCTTGAGGACTGAAGCTTTCTTT; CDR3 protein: CASSQDSSLRTEAFF
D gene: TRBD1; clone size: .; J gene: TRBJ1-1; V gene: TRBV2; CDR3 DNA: TGTGCCAGCATTGCACAGGGGAGCACTGAAGCTTTCTTT; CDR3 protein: CASIAQGSTEAFF
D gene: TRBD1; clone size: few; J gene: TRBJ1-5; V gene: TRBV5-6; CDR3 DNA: TGTGCCAGCAGCTGGGGACAGGGTAATCAGCCCCAGCATTTT; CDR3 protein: CASSWGQGNQPQHF
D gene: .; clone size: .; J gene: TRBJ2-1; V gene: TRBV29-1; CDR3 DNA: TGCAGCGTTGAAGCGGCCGGCTACAATGAGCAGTTCTTC; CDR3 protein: CSVEAAGYNEQFF
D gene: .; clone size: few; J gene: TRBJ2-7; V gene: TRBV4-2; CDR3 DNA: TGTGCCAGCAGCCCAGGGGCAGGGACGTACGAGCAGTACTTC; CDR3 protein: CASSPGAGTYEQYF
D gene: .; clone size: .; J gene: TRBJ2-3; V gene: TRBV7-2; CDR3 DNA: TGTGCCAGCAGCTTGGGACAGCGGGGGTTCACAGATACGCAGTATTTT; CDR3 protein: CASSLGQRGFTDTQYF
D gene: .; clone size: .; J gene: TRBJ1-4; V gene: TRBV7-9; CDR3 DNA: TGTGCCAGCAGCTTCCGTATAGGGCAGGCAACTAATGAAAAACTGTTTTTT; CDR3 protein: CASSFRIGQATNEKLFF
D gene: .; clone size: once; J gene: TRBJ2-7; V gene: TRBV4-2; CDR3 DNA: TGTGCCAGCAGCCAAGGCGGGACATCGGAGGCCTACGAGCAGTACTTC; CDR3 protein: CASSQGGTSEAYEQYF
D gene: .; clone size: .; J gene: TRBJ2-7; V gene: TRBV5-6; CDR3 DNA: TGTGCCAGCAGCCCGCCAGGATTCTCCTACGAGCAGTACTTC; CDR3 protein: CASSPPGFSYEQYF
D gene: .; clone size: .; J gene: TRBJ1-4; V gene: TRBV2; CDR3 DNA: TGTGCCATTCAGGGGCTTAATGAAAAACTGTTTTTT; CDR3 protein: CAIQGLNEKLFF
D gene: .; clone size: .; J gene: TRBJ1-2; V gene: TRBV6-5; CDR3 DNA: TGTGCCAGCAGTTACAGCTATGGCTACACCTTC; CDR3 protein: CASSYSYGYTF
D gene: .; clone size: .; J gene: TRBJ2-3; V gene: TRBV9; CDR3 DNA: TGTGCCAGCGGAAGGATATCCACAGATACGCAGTATTTT; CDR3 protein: CASGRISTDTQYF
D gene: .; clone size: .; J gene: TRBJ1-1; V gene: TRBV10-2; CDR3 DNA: TGCGCCAGCAGTTATGACACTGAAGCTTTCTTT; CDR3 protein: CASSYDTEAFF
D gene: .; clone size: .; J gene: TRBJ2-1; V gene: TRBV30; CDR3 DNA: TGTGCCGCCCCTGGGAACAATGAGCAGTTCTTC; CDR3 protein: CAAPGNNEQFF
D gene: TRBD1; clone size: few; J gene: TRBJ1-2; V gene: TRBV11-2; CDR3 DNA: TGTGCCAGCAGCTTAGTATCGGACAGGGGTTATGGCTACACCTTC; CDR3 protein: CASSLVSDRGYGYTF
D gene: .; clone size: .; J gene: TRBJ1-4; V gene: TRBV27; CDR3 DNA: TGTGCCAGCAGTTTGAGTAGGGGTGATGCTAAACTGTTTTTT; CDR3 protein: CASSLSRGDAKLFF
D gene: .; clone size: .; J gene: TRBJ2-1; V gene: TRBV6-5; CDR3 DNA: TGTGCCAGCTTGGCAGGTCAATCATCCTACAATGAGCAGTTCTTC; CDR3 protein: CASLAGQSSYNEQFF
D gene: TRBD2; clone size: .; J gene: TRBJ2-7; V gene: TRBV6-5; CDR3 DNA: TGTGCCAGCAGTTTCGGACTAGCCTTTAGCTCCTACGAGCAGTACTTC; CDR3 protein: CASSFGLAFSSYEQYF
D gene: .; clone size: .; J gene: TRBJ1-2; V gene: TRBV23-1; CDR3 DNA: TGCGCCAGCAGCCCTGAAAGGGCGAACTATGGCTACACCTTC; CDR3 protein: CASSPERANYGYTF
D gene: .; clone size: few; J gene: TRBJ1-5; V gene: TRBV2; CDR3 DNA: TGTGCCAGCAGTGAAAGGATAGACAGCAATCAGCCCCAGCATTTT; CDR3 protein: CASSERIDSNQPQHF
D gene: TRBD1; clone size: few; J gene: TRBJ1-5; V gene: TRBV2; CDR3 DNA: TGTGCCAGCAGAGATACAGGGGGAAGCAATCAGCCCCAGCATTTT; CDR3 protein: CASRDTGGSNQPQHF
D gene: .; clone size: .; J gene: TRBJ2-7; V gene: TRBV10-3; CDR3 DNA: TGTGCCATCAGTGATCTGCGGACAGAGAGCTCCTACGAGCAGTACTTC; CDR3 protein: CAISDLRTESSYEQYF
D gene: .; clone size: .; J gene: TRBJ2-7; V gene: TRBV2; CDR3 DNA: TGTGCCAGCAAGCCCTCCGGGACCTCTACCTACGAGCAGTACTTC; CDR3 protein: CASKPSGTSTYEQYF
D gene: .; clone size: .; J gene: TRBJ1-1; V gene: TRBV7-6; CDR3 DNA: TGTGCCAGCAGCCAGGCGGGACTCACGAACACTGAAGCTTTCTTT; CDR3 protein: CASSQAGLTNTEAFF
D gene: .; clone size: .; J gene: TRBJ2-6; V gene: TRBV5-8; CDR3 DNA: TGTGCCAGCAGCTTGGGGATGGGGCCTGGGGCCAACGTCCTGACTTTC; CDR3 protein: CASSLGMGPGANVLTF
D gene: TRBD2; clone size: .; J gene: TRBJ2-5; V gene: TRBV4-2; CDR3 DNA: TGTGCCAGCAGCCATAAACCGGGACTAGCGGGGGGTGGAGAGACCCAGTACTTC; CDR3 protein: CASSHKPGLAGGGETQYF
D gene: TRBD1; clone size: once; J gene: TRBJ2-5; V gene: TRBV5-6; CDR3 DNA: TGTGCCAGCAGCTTGAGGGGGCAGGGAGAGACCCAGTACTTC; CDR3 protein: CASSLRGQGETQYF
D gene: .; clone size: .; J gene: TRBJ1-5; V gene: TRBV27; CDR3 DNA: TGTGCCAGCAGTCCCTCCTTAACAAATCTGGCCCAGCATTTT; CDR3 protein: CASSPSLTNLAQHF
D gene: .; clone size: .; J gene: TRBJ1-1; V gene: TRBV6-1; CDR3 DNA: TGTGCCAGCAGTCTCCAGGACACCTTGGGGACTGAAGCTTTCTTT; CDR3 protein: CASSLQDTLGTEAFF
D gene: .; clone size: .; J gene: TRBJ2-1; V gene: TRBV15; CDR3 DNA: TGTGCCACCAGTAGGGACATCTACAATGAGCAGTTCTTC; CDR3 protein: CATSRDIYNEQFF